These 24 T cell receptor beta chains share one sample of origin, sequenced in a study of read filtering for tumor transcriptome and immune sequencing. This library used 300 to 450 ng RNA and molecular barcoded adaptors spanning alpha/delta and beta/gamma chains. MiXCR, run by TCRdb on the reads, gives a single entry per CDR3 protein. Here the sample spans 100,000 to 150,000 distinct CDR3 sequences, roughly an eighth being singletons. Sequences were obtained from a population of CD138-negative cells sorted from bone marrow. The receptors were sampled from a donor aged 40 or over with multiple myeloma.

A note on this clonotype: This sequence may be a read error, since a much larger clone differs from it by one base. The chain has TRBV3-1 and TRBJ1-1; 10 bases are a match to TRBD1. Germline V gene sequence: CDR1 LGHDT, CDR2 YNNKEL (reference sequence). Unmatched junction bases numbered 11, after V lost 4 bases and J lost 6 bases. The CDR3 sequence is 16 residues long. Written as DNA, the CDR3 is TGTGCCAGCAGCCGATCGCCGGGACAGGGGTGGTCTGAAGCTTTCTTT. This sequence encodes CASSRSPGQGWSEAFF. Full variable domain (outside the CDR3, taken from reference TRBV3-1 and TRBJ1-1): DTAVSQTPKYLVTQMGNDKSIKCEQNLGHDTMYWYKQDSKKFLKIMFSYNNKELIINETVPNRFSPKSPDKAHLNLHINSLELGDSAVYFCASSRSPGQGWSEAFFGQGTRLTVV.

This clonotype was seen at least ten times. The chain combines TRBV10-3 with TRBJ2-2; 10 positions agree with TRBD2. Germline V gene data show CDR1 as ENHRY and CDR2 as SYGVKD. The CDR3 has 16 residues. Trimming removed 3 bases from V and 6 bases from J; junction bases left unmatched: 7. Here the CDR3 DNA reads TGTGCCATCAGTGAATCGAGCGGGAGGGCCTCCGGGGAGCTGTTTTTT. This translates into CAISESSGRASGELFF.

This clonotype was detected many times. The V call is TRBV29-1, the J call TRBJ1-1, with TRBD1 matching 9 bases. The junction had 8 bases not matched to a gene; V was cut back by 8 bases and J by 4 bases. The CDR3 totals 13 residues. Germline V lookup: CDR1 SQVTM, CDR2 ANQGSEA. The CDR3 region is CSSGQGISTEAFF. DNA for the CDR3: TGCAGCTCTGGACAGGGGATTTCCACTGAAGCTTTCTTT.

This clonotype was seen only a few times. This rearrangement joins TRBV7-9 to TRBJ2-5, with 8 positions matching TRBD2. The germline V gene encodes CDR1 SEHNR and CDR2 FQNEAQ (reference sequence). This CDR3 is built from 17 residues. J gave up 5 bases and V 5 bases, and 16 bases lay outside the gene matches. Here the CDR3 DNA reads TGTGCCAGCAGCATCTTAAGGGAGCGGGAGTTAAAGGAGACCCAGTACTTC. Translated: CASSILRERELKETQYF.

As regards this clonotype: One junction end disagrees with the germline gene, perhaps due to a read error. The chain combines TRBV20-1 with TRBJ1-4, with unresolved D. CDR3 size: 14 residues. The V gene's germline CDR1 is DFQATT and CDR2 SNEGSKA (reference sequence). This CDR3 is CSAEGRLSNEQLFF. CDR3 DNA: TGCAGTGCCGAAGGGAGGTTATCTAATGAACAACTGTTTTTT.

This clonotype occurred many times. V and J are TRBV4-2 and TRBJ2-5, with a tentative D call TRBD2 (6 bases). Trimming took off 2 bases at V and 1 base at J, with 11 bases between the two ends. The CDR3 is made up of 15 amino acids. Germline lookup yields CDR1 LGHNA and CDR2 YNFKEQ. The CDR3 bases are TGTGCCAGCAGCCAACTCCCGGGACTCCAAGAGACCCAGTACTTC. Encoded protein: CASSQLPGLQETQYF.

This clonotype has just a few counts. The gene calls are TRBV29-1 and TRBJ1-2, with 7 bases identical to TRBD1. Unmatched junction bases numbered 12, after V lost 8 bases and J lost 0 bases. This CDR3 comprises 15 residues. CDR1 and CDR2 (germline): SQVTM, ANQGSEA. The DNA for the CDR3 is TGCAGCATCCTAACCGGGCAGGGGGCTAACTATGGCTACACCTTC. Its translation is CSILTGQGANYGYTF.

This clonotype was observed many times. This chain links TRBV2 with TRBJ2-3; 7 nucleotides align to TRBD2. CDR3 length equals 15 residues. V was clipped by 3 bases and J by 3 bases; unmatched bases: 6. The germline gives CDR1 SNHLY, CDR2 FYNNEI. The CDR3 here is CASSEDGEGTDTQYF. CDR3 DNA: TGTGCCAGCAGTGAGGATGGGGAGGGGACAGATACGCAGTATTTT.

There are many counts of this clonotype. This rearrangement joins TRBV7-9 to TRBJ2-1; D not resolved. This CDR3 contains 11 residues. CDR1 SEHNR and CDR2 FQNEAQ come from the germline V gene (reference sequence). Between the trimmed V and J ends, which lost 5 bases and 4 bases, there was a span of 3 bases. CDR3 DNA: TGTGCCAGCAGCGAGTACAATGAGCAGTTCTTC. This sequence encodes CASSEYNEQFF.

There are many counts of this clonotype. The chain's CDR3 is CASSMATDEQFF. The CDR3 nucleotides are TGTGCCAGTAGTATGGCTACAGATGAGCAGTTCTTC. The chain joins TRBV19 to TRBJ2-1; D remains ambiguous. CDR3 length: 12 residues. V was pared by 3 bases and J by 8 bases, with 8 bases between. Germline V gene data show CDR1 as LNHDA and CDR2 as SQIVND (reference sequence).

A note on this clonotype: One base away lies a much larger clone, so this may be a sequencing read error. The CDR3 region has the DNA TGTGCCAGCACCGTAGAAGCCAGGGACAGGGGCTACAATGAGCAGTTCTTC. Translation gives CASTVEARDRGYNEQFF. This chain joins TRBV9 and TRBJ2-1; 10 bases are a match to TRBD1. This CDR3 has 17 amino acids. Germline CDR1 and CDR2: SGDLS and YYNGEE.

This clonotype was observed a handful of times. V usage is TRBV19 and J usage is TRBJ2-1; D possibly corresponds to TRBD2 (5 bases). CDR3 size: 12 residues. Germline V gene lookup returns CDR1 LNHDA and CDR2 SQIVND (reference sequence). V was clipped by 4 bases and J by 15 bases, with 16 bases between them. The CDR3 reads CASSRFWRGMFF. CDR3 sequence (DNA): TGTGCCAGTAGTAGGTTCTGGAGAGGGATGTTCTTC.

This clonotype was recorded many times. The rearrangement links TRBV18 to TRBJ1-2; D gene unclear. The CDR3 totals 14 residues. Germline V gene sequence: CDR1 KGHSH, CDR2 LQKENI. V dropped 0 bases and J dropped 6 bases, with 11 bases sitting between them. This CDR3 reads CASSPPTNPNGYTF. The CDR3 DNA reads as TGTGCCAGCTCACCACCGACAAACCCTAATGGCTACACCTTC.

This clonotype was seen more than once but under ten times. V usage is TRBV19 and J usage is TRBJ1-5; D is ambiguous. The V gene lost 9 bases and the J gene lost 5 bases, with 14 bases spanning the gap. The germline V gene has CDR1 LNHDA and CDR2 SQIVND (reference sequence). This CDR3 has 13 residues. The CDR3 loop is CASVAGSHQPQHF. CDR3 nucleotide sequence: TGTGCCAGCGTTGCGGGTTCGCATCAGCCCCAGCATTTT. The whole variable domain, filled in from reference TRBV19 and TRBJ1-5, reads DGGITQSPKYLFRKEGQNVTLSCEQNLNHDAMYWYRQDPGQGLRLIYYSQIVNDFQKGDIAEGYSVSREKKESFPLTVTSAQKNPTAFYLCASVAGSHQPQHFGDGTRLSIL.

This clonotype came up many times. V usage is TRBV11-3 and J usage is TRBJ1-1; 9 bases fit TRBD1. Germline V gives CDR1 SGHNT, CDR2 YENEEA. V dropped 5 bases and J dropped 2; count of bases not matched to a gene: 6. The CDR3 is 15 residues long. CDR3 loop: CASSPPDRGNTEAFF. The CDR3 DNA is TGTGCCAGCAGCCCCCCGGACAGGGGCAACACTGAAGCTTTCTTT.

The chain links TRBV7-6 to TRBJ2-1; 9 positions match TRBD2. Germline CDR1 SGHVS, CDR2 FNYEAQ. The CDR3 covers 15 residues. V shed 6 bases and J 8 bases; nucleotides not matched to a gene: 11. Here the CDR3 reads CASRFSGSKGHEQFF. CDR3 in DNA: TGTGCCAGCAGATTTAGCGGGAGTAAAGGCCATGAGCAGTTCTTC. Full variable domain (outside the CDR3, taken from reference TRBV7-6 and TRBJ2-1): GAGVSQSPRYKVTKRGQDVALRCDPISGHVSLYWYRQALGQGPEFLTYFNYEAQQDKSGLPNDRFSAERPEGSISTLTIQRTEQRDSAMYRCASRFSGSKGHEQFFGPGTRLTVL.

Ten or more counts support this clonotype. The chain employs TRBV24-1 and TRBJ2-1; 14 positions agree with TRBD2. Germline lookup yields CDR1 KGHDR and CDR2 SFDVKD. The CDR3 extends over 15 amino acids. Germline trimming cut 4 bases from V and 7 bases from J; bases unmatched to any gene: 2. CDR3: CATSDGTSGSNEQFF. CDR3 DNA: TGTGCCACCAGTGACGGGACTAGCGGGAGTAATGAGCAGTTCTTC.

This clonotype was seen more than once but under ten times. V gene TRBV19 combines with J gene TRBJ2-7, with no clear D. V was pared by 4 bases and J by 4 bases, with 5 bases between. Germline CDR1 and CDR2: LNHDA and SQIVND (reference sequence). This CDR3 is built from 11 residues. CDR3 nucleotide sequence: TGTGCCAGTAGTAGAGAATACGAGCAGTACTTC. Amino acid sequence: CASSREYEQYF.

Remarks on this clonotype: This sequence may be a read error, since a much larger clone differs from it by one base. V gene TRBV7-3 combines with J gene TRBJ2-5; 13 bases line up with TRBD2. CDR1 SGHTA and CDR2 FQGTGA come from the germline V gene. This CDR3 has 15 residues. The CDR3: CDSSPGLAGKETQYF. In DNA, the CDR3 is TGTGACAGCAGCCCGGGACTAGCGGGGAAAGAGACCCAGTACTTC. Variable domain in full (rest from reference TRBV7-3 and TRBJ2-5): GAGVSQTPSNKVTEKGKYVELRCDPISGHTALYWYRQSLGQGPEFLIYFQGTGAADDSGLPNDRFFAVRPEGSVSTLKIQRTERGDSAVYLCDSSPGLAGKETQYFGPGTRLLVL.

In regard to this clonotype: A far larger clone is one nucleotide away, so this likely arose from a read error. The chain links TRBV4-2 to TRBJ2-1; 7 nucleotides agree with TRBD1. The CDR3 extends over 17 amino acids. Per the germline V gene, CDR1 is LGHNA and CDR2 is YNFKEQ. CDR3 loop: CASSLVSRDSSYNEQSF. CDR3 sequence (DNA): TGTGCCAGCAGCTTAGTTTCCCGGGACAGTTCCTACAATGAGCAGTCCTTC.

As for this clonotype: It may be a read error: a sequence one base away is much more abundant. The gene calls are TRBV5-1 and TRBJ2-7; D is unclear. Germline-derived CDR1 and CDR2 are SGHRS and YFSETQ. The length of the CDR3 is 15 residues. The CDR3 reads CAGSFRGGPTYEQYF. CDR3 bases: TGCGCCGGCAGCTTCCGCGGTGGGCCGACTTACGAGCAGTACTTC.

This clonotype was counted many times. This CDR3 is CASNPSGQGPHEQYF. Written as DNA, the CDR3 is TGTGCCAGCAACCCATCGGGACAGGGACCCCACGAGCAGTACTTC. This chain joins TRBV6-5 and TRBJ2-7, with 9 positions matching TRBD1. Germline V gives CDR1 MNHEY, CDR2 SVGAGI. There are 15 residues in the CDR3. The V segment lost 7 bases and the J segment 5 bases; nucleotides outside the gene matches: 12.

Many counts were recorded for this clonotype. The J gene is TRBJ1-5, the V gene TRBV2; 8 bases agree with TRBD1. Germline V gives CDR1 SNHLY, CDR2 FYNNEI. The V and J ends lost 6 bases and 7 bases, in that order; junction bases with no gene match: 8. The CDR3 spans 14 residues. The CDR3 DNA reads as TGTGCCAGCAGCCCAGCGACAGGGGACCAGCCCCAGCATTTT. Its protein is CASSPATGDQPQHF.

This clonotype was found many times. The chain has TRBV10-3 and TRBJ2-1, with 11 bases identical to TRBD2. Germline CDR1 ENHRY, CDR2 SYGVKD. The V and J ends lost 6 bases and 3 bases, in that order; junction bases with no gene match: 1. The CDR3 runs 14 residues. In DNA form, the CDR3 reads TGTGCCATCAGAGGGACTAGCGGCTACAATGAGCAGTTCTTC. Residues: CAIRGTSGYNEQFF.